This T cell receptor (beta chain) was identified during a study of blood T cell repertoires in COVID-19. From germline, CDR1 is LGHNT and CDR2 FRNRAP. The CDR3 consists of 16 residues. The V gene end was trimmed by 1 base and the J gene end by 3 bases; junction bases not matched to a gene: 4. Sequencing was performed with immunoSEQ multiplex PCR; in TCRdb, only in-frame clones are kept and a portion is missing. The sample records roughly 250,000 clones, roughly 88% being singletons. The chain combines TRBV12-5 with TRBJ2-2; TRBD2 matches 8 bases. The sequence was obtained from a middle-aged woman with acute COVID-19. Input material: PBMCs or T cells enriched from blood (not recorded which). CDR3 residues: CASGLGAGDYTGELFF. Here the CDR3 DNA reads TGTGCTAGTGGTTTGGGAGCGGGAGATTACACCGGGGAGCTGTTTTTT.